This is a list of T cell receptor beta chains from one sample in a study of shared clonotypes between healthy human individuals. The assay was immunoSEQ multiplex PCR, and TCRdb's table has in-frame clones only and misses some. Counted here are 470,000 or so clones, approximately 84% occurring once; the ten biggest clones make up about 12%. The sample consisted of PBMCs. The receptors were gathered from a woman in her thirties or forties in good health. Some clones in this sample may be carry-over from other donors' samples. Both conserved end residues are part of each CDR3. Each record gives: CDR3 length, D gene, clone size, J gene, V gene, CDR3 protein, CDR3 DNA. A D gene is named only where the DNA matches it firmly. Expanded clones get a size class; other rows say once, few or many, or leave the size out.

cdr3_length: 12
d_call: NA
clone_size: NA
j_call: TRBJ2-1
v_call: TRBV5-1
cdr3_aa: CASSLDRVVQFF
cdr3_nt: TGCGCCAGCAGCTTGGACAGGGTTGTGCAGTTCTTC

cdr3_length: 15
d_call: NA
clone_size: NA
j_call: TRBJ2-2
v_call: TRBV15
cdr3_aa: CATSRVMGSGGELFF
cdr3_nt: TGTGCCACCAGCAGAGTGATGGGGTCCGGCGGGGAGCTGTTTTTT

cdr3_length: 15
d_call: NA
clone_size: NA
j_call: TRBJ1-1
v_call: TRBV30
cdr3_aa: CAWSEGDRRETEAFF
cdr3_nt: TGTGCCTGGAGTGAGGGGGACCGGAGGGAAACTGAAGCTTTCTTT

cdr3_length: 15
d_call: TRBD2
clone_size: NA
j_call: TRBJ2-5
v_call: TRBV5-8
cdr3_aa: CASSIGLAGQETQYF
cdr3_nt: TGTGCCAGCAGTATCGGACTAGCGGGACAAGAGACCCAGTACTTC

cdr3_length: 14
d_call: NA
clone_size: NA
j_call: TRBJ1-4
v_call: TRBV30
cdr3_aa: CAWSARGIAKKLFF
cdr3_nt: TGTGCCTGGAGTGCCCGGGGGATTGCTAAAAAACTGTTTTTT

cdr3_length: 13
d_call: NA
clone_size: once
j_call: TRBJ1-5
v_call: TRBV19
cdr3_aa: CASTLGWDQPQHF
cdr3_nt: TGTGCCAGTACCCTAGGGTGGGATCAGCCCCAGCATTTT

cdr3_length: 13
d_call: NA
clone_size: few
j_call: TRBJ2-3
v_call: TRBV29-1
cdr3_aa: CSAVVGSTDTQYF
cdr3_nt: TGCAGCGCTGTGGTGGGTAGCACAGATACGCAGTATTTT

cdr3_length: 15
d_call: TRBD1
clone_size: once
j_call: TRBJ2-1
v_call: TRBV28
cdr3_aa: CASSLGQETHNEQFF
cdr3_nt: TGTGCCAGCAGTTTAGGACAGGAAACCCACAATGAGCAGTTCTTC

cdr3_length: 17
d_call: NA
clone_size: NA
j_call: TRBJ1-4
v_call: TRBV21-1
cdr3_aa: CASSPKTNSATNEKLFF
cdr3_nt: TGTGCCAGCAGCCCTAAGACAAACAGCGCAACTAATGAAAAACTGTTTTTT

cdr3_length: 14
d_call: NA
clone_size: NA
j_call: TRBJ2-1
v_call: TRBV5-6
cdr3_aa: CASSLTGTYNEQFF
cdr3_nt: TGTGCCAGCAGCTTGACGGGGACCTACAATGAGCAGTTCTTC

cdr3_length: 16
d_call: TRBD2
clone_size: once
j_call: TRBJ2-3
v_call: TRBV7-3
cdr3_aa: CASSSGLAGPTDTQYF
cdr3_nt: TGTGCCAGCAGCTCGGGACTAGCGGGACCCACAGATACGCAGTATTTT

cdr3_length: 15
d_call: NA
clone_size: NA
j_call: TRBJ1-5
v_call: TRBV5-1
cdr3_aa: CASSLVGGSGQPQHF
cdr3_nt: TGCGCCAGCAGCTTGGTCGGGGGCTCTGGTCAGCCCCAGCATTTT

cdr3_length: 15
d_call: NA
clone_size: many
j_call: TRBJ2-5
v_call: TRBV6-5
cdr3_aa: CASSYSLDRGETQYF
cdr3_nt: TGTGCCAGCAGTTACTCTTTAGACCGCGGGGAGACCCAGTACTTC

cdr3_length: 17
d_call: TRBD2
clone_size: few
j_call: TRBJ2-1
v_call: TRBV4-2
cdr3_aa: CASSQGALAGGYNEQFF
cdr3_nt: TGTGCCAGCAGCCAAGGGGCGCTAGCGGGAGGATACAATGAGCAGTTCTTC

cdr3_length: 16
d_call: TRBD1
clone_size: NA
j_call: TRBJ2-1
v_call: TRBV6-1
cdr3_aa: CASSVQGALRDNEQFF
cdr3_nt: TGTGCCAGCAGTGTACAGGGGGCTTTAAGGGACAATGAGCAGTTCTTC

cdr3_length: 12
d_call: NA
clone_size: NA
j_call: TRBJ2-5
v_call: TRBV5-6
cdr3_aa: CASSLIQETQYF
cdr3_nt: TGTGCCAGCAGCTTAATCCAAGAGACCCAGTACTTC

cdr3_length: 13
d_call: TRBD1
clone_size: NA
j_call: TRBJ1-2
v_call: TRBV7-9
cdr3_aa: CASSSGQGHGYTF
cdr3_nt: TGTGCCAGCAGCTCGGGACAGGGTCATGGCTACACCTTC

cdr3_length: 14
d_call: NA
clone_size: NA
j_call: TRBJ1-5
v_call: TRBV4-1
cdr3_aa: CASSARDGNQPQHF
cdr3_nt: TGCGCCAGCAGTGCGAGGGATGGCAATCAGCCCCAGCATTTT

cdr3_length: 16
d_call: NA
clone_size: many
j_call: TRBJ2-1
v_call: TRBV19
cdr3_aa: CASSPGGGLPGNEQFF
cdr3_nt: TGTGCCAGTAGTCCTGGTGGAGGACTCCCGGGGAATGAGCAGTTCTTC